The source of this T cell receptor (beta chain) is a study of blood T cell repertoires in COVID-19. At the level of the study: Samples came from the United States, Italy and Spain, spanning acute and convalescent COVID-19. The analysed material was cDNA or gDNA that came from T cells, B-cell-depleted T cells, or PBMCs.

Per the study methods: Amplified reference gene primers provided the basis for estimating nucleated cell counts. Produced via immunoSEQ multiplex PCR; TCRdb's table is partial and in-frame only. The V and J calls and clone size come from that table; D and trimming were worked out from the DNA. In the table there are approximately 190,000 clones, 70% to 90% of which are singletons. J lost 7 bases, V lost 3 bases, and 9 bases had no gene match. CDR1 and CDR2 (germline): SGDLS, YYNGEE. The CDR3 spans 14 residues. The rearrangement uses TRBV9 and TRBJ2-7, with TRBD2 matching over 8 bases. The specimen sequenced was peripheral blood. The sequence was obtained from a woman in her seventies with active or convalescent COVID-19. The CDR3 spells CASSEPTGGREQYF. The DNA of the CDR3 is TGTGCCAGCAGCGAGCCCACGGGAGGGAGGGAGCAGTACTTC.